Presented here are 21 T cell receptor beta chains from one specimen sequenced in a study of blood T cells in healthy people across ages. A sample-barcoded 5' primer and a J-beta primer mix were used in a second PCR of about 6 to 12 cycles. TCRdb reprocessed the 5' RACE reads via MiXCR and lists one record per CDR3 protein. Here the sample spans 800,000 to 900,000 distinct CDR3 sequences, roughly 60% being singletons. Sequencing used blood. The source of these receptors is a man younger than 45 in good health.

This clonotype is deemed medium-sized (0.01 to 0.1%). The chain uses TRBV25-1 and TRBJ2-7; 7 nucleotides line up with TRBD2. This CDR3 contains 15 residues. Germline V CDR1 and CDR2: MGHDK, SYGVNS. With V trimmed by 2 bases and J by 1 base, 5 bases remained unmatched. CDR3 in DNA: TGTGCCAGCAGTGAAACAGCGGGATATTCCTACGAGCAGTACTTC. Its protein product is CASSETAGYSYEQYF.

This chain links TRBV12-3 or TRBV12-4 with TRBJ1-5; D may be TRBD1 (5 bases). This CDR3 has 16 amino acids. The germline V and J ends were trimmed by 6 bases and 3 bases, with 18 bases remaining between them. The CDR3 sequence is CASSPRGVGYNQPQHF. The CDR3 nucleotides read TGTGCCAGCAGCCCCCGAGGGGTTGGGTACAATCAGCCCCAGCATTTT.

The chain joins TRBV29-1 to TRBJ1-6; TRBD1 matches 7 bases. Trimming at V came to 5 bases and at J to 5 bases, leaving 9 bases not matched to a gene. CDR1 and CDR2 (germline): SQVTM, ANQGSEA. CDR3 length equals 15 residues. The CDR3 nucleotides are TGCAGCGTTCGGGACCGGGACAGCAATAATTCACCCCTCCACTTT. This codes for CSVRDRDSNNSPLHF.

The CDR3 reads CATSSQGLVDEQFF. The CDR3 bases are TGTGCCACCAGCAGCCAGGGACTAGTCGATGAGCAGTTCTTC. The gene calls are TRBV15 and TRBJ2-1; TRBD2 matches at 8 bases. This CDR3 is built from 14 residues. The germline CDR1 and CDR2 sequences are LNHNV and YYDKDF (reference sequence). V was pared by 3 bases and J by 8 bases, with 6 bases of the junction left unmatched.

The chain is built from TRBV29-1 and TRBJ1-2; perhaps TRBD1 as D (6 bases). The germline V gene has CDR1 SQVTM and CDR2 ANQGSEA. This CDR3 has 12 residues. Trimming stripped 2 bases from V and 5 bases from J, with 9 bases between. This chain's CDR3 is CSVETGAYGYTF. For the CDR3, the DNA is TGCAGCGTTGAAACGGGGGCTTATGGCTACACCTTC.

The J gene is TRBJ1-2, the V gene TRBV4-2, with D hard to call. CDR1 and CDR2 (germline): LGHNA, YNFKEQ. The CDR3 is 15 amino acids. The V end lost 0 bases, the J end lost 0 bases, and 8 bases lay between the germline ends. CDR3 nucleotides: TGTGCCAGCAGCCAAGAAAGACAAGCTAACTATGGCTACACCTTC. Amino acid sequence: CASSQERQANYGYTF.

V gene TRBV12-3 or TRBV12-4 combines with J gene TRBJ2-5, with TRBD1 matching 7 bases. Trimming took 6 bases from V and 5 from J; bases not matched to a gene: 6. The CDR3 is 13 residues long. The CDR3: CASSRGQSETQYF. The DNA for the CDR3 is TGTGCCAGCAGCCGGGGACAGAGCGAGACCCAGTACTTC.

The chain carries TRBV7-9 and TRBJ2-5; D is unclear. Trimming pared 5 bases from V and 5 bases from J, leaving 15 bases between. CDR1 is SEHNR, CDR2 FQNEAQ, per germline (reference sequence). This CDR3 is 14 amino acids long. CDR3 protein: CASSPWVLGETQYF. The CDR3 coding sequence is TGTGCCAGCAGCCCGTGGGTTCTTGGGGAGACCCAGTACTTC.

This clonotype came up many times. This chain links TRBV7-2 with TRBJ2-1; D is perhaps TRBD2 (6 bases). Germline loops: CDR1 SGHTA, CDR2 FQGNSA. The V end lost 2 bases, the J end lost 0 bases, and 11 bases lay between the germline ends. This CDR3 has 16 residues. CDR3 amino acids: CASSLTGGNSYNEQFF. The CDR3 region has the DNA TGTGCCAGCAGCTTAACCGGGGGTAACTCCTACAATGAGCAGTTCTTC.

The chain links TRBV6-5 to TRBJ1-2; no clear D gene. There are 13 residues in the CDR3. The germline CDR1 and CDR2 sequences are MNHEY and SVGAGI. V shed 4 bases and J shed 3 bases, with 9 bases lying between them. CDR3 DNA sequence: TGTGCCAGCAGTTTCCGAAGGGACTATGGCTACACCTTC. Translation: CASSFRRDYGYTF.

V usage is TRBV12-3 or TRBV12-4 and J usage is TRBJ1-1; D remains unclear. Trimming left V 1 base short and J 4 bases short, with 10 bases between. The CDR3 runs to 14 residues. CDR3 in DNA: TGTGCCAGCAGTTTAGAGGAGGGTTTCACTGAAGCTTTCTTT. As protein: CASSLEEGFTEAFF.

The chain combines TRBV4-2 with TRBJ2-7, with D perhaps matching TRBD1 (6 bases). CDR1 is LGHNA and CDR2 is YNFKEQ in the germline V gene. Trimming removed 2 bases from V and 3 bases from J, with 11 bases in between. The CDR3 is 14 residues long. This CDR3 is CASSQLQDSYEQYF. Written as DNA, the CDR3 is TGTGCCAGCAGCCAACTTCAGGACAGCTACGAGCAGTACTTC.

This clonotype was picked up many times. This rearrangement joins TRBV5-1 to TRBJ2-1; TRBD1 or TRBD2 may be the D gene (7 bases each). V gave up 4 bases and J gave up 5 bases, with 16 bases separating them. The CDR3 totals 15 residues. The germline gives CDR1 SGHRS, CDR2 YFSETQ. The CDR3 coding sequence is TGCGCCAGCAGCCCAGACAGGGAGGGGAACAATGAGCAGTTCTTC. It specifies CASSPDREGNNEQFF.

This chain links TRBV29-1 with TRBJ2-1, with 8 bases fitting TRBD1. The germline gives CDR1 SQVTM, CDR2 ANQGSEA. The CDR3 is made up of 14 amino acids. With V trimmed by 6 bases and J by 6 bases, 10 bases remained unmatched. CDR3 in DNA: TGCAGCGTCGCGGACAGGGCGTCAAGCAATGAGCAGTTCTTC. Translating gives CSVADRASSNEQFF.

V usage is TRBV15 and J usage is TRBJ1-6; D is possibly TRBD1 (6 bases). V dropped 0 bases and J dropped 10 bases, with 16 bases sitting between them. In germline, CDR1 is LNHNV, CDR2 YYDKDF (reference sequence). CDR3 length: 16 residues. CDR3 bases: TGTGCCACCAGCAGAGATCCCCCGGGGGGGGCCTCACCCCTCCACTTT. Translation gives CATSRDPPGGASPLHF.

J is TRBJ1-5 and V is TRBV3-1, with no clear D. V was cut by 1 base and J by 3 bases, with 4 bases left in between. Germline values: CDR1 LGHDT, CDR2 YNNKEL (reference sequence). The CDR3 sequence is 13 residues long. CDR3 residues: CASSQVPNQPQHF. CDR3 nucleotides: TGTGCCAGCAGCCAAGTCCCCAATCAGCCCCAGCATTTT.

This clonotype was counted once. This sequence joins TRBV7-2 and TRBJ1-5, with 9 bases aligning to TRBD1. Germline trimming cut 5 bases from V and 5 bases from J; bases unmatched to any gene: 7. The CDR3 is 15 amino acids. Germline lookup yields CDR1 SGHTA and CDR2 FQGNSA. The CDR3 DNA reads TGTGCCAGCAGCCGGACGGGGACAGGGTATCAGCCCCAGCATTTT. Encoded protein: CASSRTGTGYQPQHF.

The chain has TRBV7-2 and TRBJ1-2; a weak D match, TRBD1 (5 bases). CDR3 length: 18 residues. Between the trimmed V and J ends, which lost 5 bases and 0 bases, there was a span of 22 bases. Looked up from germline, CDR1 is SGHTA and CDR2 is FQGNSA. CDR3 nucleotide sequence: TGTGCCAGCAGCACAAGGGGCGGGGCCCTACTGACTAACTATGGCTACACCTTC. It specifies CASSTRGGALLTNYGYTF.

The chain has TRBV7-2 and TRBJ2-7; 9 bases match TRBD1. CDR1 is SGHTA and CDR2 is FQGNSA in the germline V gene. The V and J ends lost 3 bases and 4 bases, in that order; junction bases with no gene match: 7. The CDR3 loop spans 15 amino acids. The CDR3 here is CASSFESGTGYEQYF. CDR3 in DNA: TGTGCCAGCAGCTTTGAATCCGGGACAGGGTACGAGCAGTACTTC.

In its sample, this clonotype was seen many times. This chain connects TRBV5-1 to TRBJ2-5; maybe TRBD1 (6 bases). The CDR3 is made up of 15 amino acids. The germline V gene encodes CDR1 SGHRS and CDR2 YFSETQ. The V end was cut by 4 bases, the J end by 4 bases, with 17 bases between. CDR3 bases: TGCGCCAGCAGCGTGGGGACACCCAGGACAGAGACCCAGTACTTC. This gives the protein CASSVGTPRTETQYF.

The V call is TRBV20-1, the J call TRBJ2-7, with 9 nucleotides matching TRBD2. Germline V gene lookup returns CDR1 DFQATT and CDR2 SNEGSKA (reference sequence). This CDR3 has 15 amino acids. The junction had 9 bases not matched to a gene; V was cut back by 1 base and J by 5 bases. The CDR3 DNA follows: TGCAGTGCTAGAGCTGCGGGGGGGCGGAACGACGAGCAGTACTTC. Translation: CSARAAGGRNDEQYF.